The text below deals with one T cell receptor beta chain. The antigen remains unidentified. The V segment lost 6 bases and the J segment 6 bases; nucleotides outside the gene matches: 11. Germline V lookup: CDR1 MDHEN, CDR2 SYDVKM. The CDR3 covers 14 residues. This sample was taken from a study of blood T cells in healthy people across ages. Regarding the study as a whole: The study found more naive CD4+ cells and higher diversity in long-lived than aged donors. Unsorted PBMCs ruled out conclusive naive versus antigen-experienced comparison.

Primers used in a second PCR of roughly 6 to 11 cycles were a sample-barcoded 5' primer and a J-beta primer mix. Researchers report that a template-switch adaptor with 12 random nucleotides tagged each cDNA molecule. MiXCR, run by TCRdb on the 5' RACE reads, gives a single entry per CDR3 protein. There are approximately 1,000,000 distinct CDR3 sequences in the sample; roughly 45% occur only once, and 15% to 20% lies in the top ten. PBMCs were isolated at a quantity of at least 6 million per sample. The chain carries TRBV28 and TRBJ2-7, with TRBD1 identical over 7 bases. Sequenced material: blood. The receptor was isolated from a woman in her sixties or seventies in good health. The CDR3 DNA reads as TGTGCCAGCAGACAGACAGGGTTCCCTTGCGAGCAGTACTTC. It specifies CASRQTGFPCEQYF.